This TCR beta chain was observed in a study of CD8+ T cells in alopecia areata. Study findings and constraints: More clonal than normal scalp was lesional scalp, particularly alopecia totalis/universalis. Researchers reported that TCR sharing among patients proved less clear than in mice, possibly HLA-linked.

cDNA serving as the sequencing template came from extracted, reverse transcribed RNA. TCRdb's table, derived via immunoSEQ multiplex PCR, lists solely in-frame clones and lacks some. The table has over 100,000 clones, about 47% seen once. As to this clone: The antigen remains unidentified.

Germline V CDR1 and CDR2: SGHAT, FQNNGV. Trimming shortened V by 4 bases and J by 3 bases, and 10 bases separated the two germline ends. The CDR3 spans 13 residues. Sequencing was performed on CD8+ T cells sorted from blood, taken at week 0. The source is a human donor with alopecia areata. The V gene is TRBV11-2, the J gene TRBJ2-7; D is possibly TRBD1 (6 bases). The CDR3 bases are TGTGCCAGCAGCTCTGGACAGAGCTACGAGCAGTACTTC. Encoded protein: CASSSGQSYEQYF.